This T cell receptor (beta chain) comes out of a study of blood T cell repertoires in COVID-19. Study overall: Italy, Spain and the United States were the sources of the convalescent and acute COVID-19 samples. T cells, B-cell-depleted T cells, or PBMCs provided the cDNA or gDNA that served as material.

Allocation to cohorts depended on clinical history reported by the participants. The CDR3 contains 14 residues. Trimming removed 8 bases from V and 2 bases from J, with 15 bases in between. Germline CDR1 and CDR2: MGHRA and YSYEKL. The protocol was immunoSEQ multiplex PCR, while the TCRdb copy is restricted to in-frame clones and leaves out a portion. The repertoire has roughly 500,000 clones, 88% of them found once; the top ten carry approximately 1.8%. This clone was seen only once. The clonotype originates from a woman between 35 and 50 years old who had recovered from COVID-19. The material sequenced was PBMCs or T cells enriched from blood (not recorded which). This sequence joins TRBV4-1 and TRBJ1-1; tentatively, D is TRBD1 (5 bases). The DNA of the CDR3 is TGCGCCAGCGGGCAGGGCGGAATAAACACTGAAGCTTTCTTT. Its translation is CASGQGGINTEAFF.